A selection of T cell receptor beta chains follows, all from one sample in a study of T cell responses to AZD1222 COVID-19 vaccine. Assay: immunoSEQ multiplex PCR; the TCRdb copy retains only in-frame clones and omits some. The table includes tens of thousands of clones, more than 70% detected once. This sample comprised peripheral blood, obtained on day 0 of AZD1222 vaccination. These receptors were obtained from an adult in good health. The CDR3 runs from the conserved cysteine through the conserved F or W. Each record gives: V gene, J gene, CDR3 protein.

v_call: TRBV28; j_call: TRBJ2-5; cdr3_aa: CASLRGRAYQETQYF
v_call: TRBV12-3/TRBV12-4; j_call: TRBJ1-2; cdr3_aa: CASGRLRYGYTF
v_call: TRBV11-2; j_call: TRBJ2-7; cdr3_aa: CASSFGGDGSYEQYF
v_call: TRBV7-2; j_call: TRBJ1-1; cdr3_aa: CASSLGGFGRLNTEAFF
v_call: TRBV6-5; j_call: TRBJ1-1; cdr3_aa: CASNQGAEAFF
v_call: TRBV2; j_call: TRBJ2-2; cdr3_aa: CASKLQGPNTGELFF
v_call: TRBV28; j_call: TRBJ1-1; cdr3_aa: CASSLGQNLNTEAFF
v_call: TRBV6-1; j_call: TRBJ2-3; cdr3_aa: CASSETRGPDTQYF
v_call: TRBV3-1/TRBV3-2; j_call: TRBJ2-7; cdr3_aa: CASSKDLSSYEQYF
v_call: TRBV7-8; j_call: TRBJ2-2; cdr3_aa: CASSNSRQHGELFF
v_call: TRBV11-2; j_call: TRBJ2-3; cdr3_aa: CASSPTGLRSTDTQYF
v_call: TRBV6-5; j_call: TRBJ2-5; cdr3_aa: CASSSPGRPQETQYF
v_call: TRBV7-8; j_call: TRBJ2-1; cdr3_aa: CASSLGAGTRNSSYNEQFF
v_call: TRBV28; j_call: TRBJ2-5; cdr3_aa: CANRDGGTQYF
v_call: TRBV7-9; j_call: TRBJ2-5; cdr3_aa: CASSLPGRGTQYF
v_call: TRBV5-1; j_call: TRBJ2-2; cdr3_aa: CASRDDRGPGGELFF
v_call: TRBV21-1; j_call: TRBJ2-1; cdr3_aa: CASSNNWTSGKPNEQFF
v_call: TRBV19; j_call: TRBJ2-2; cdr3_aa: CASSPSRTAGTGELFF
v_call: TRBV5-5; j_call: TRBJ2-2; cdr3_aa: CASSLAQTLAGELFF
v_call: TRBV5-1; j_call: TRBJ2-1; cdr3_aa: CASSFSGGANEQFF
v_call: TRBV6-5; j_call: TRBJ2-1; cdr3_aa: CASSNLAGPHNEQFF
v_call: TRBV4-1; j_call: TRBJ2-1; cdr3_aa: CASSQQLAGGGRTYNEQFF
v_call: TRBV15; j_call: TRBJ2-7; cdr3_aa: CATSRTILSLEYEQYF
v_call: TRBV7-2; j_call: TRBJ1-3; cdr3_aa: CASSPSGTETGNTIYF
v_call: TRBV9; j_call: TRBJ2-2; cdr3_aa: CASSVASGGSGELFF
v_call: TRBV5-1; j_call: TRBJ2-3; cdr3_aa: CASLQGAGTDTQYF
v_call: TRBV7-6; j_call: TRBJ2-2; cdr3_aa: CASTQAAGPNTGELFF
v_call: TRBV5-4; j_call: TRBJ1-2; cdr3_aa: CASSLRERYTF
v_call: TRBV5-4; j_call: TRBJ1-5; cdr3_aa: CASSLARLGGRNQPQHF
v_call: TRBV6-5; j_call: TRBJ1-3; cdr3_aa: CASSTGASGNTIYF
v_call: TRBV5-6; j_call: TRBJ2-7; cdr3_aa: CASSLASGEQYF
v_call: TRBV3-1/TRBV3-2; j_call: TRBJ1-2; cdr3_aa: CASSQAGIYGYTF
v_call: TRBV12-3/TRBV12-4; j_call: TRBJ1-5; cdr3_aa: CASRGNSNQPQHF
v_call: TRBV2; j_call: TRBJ1-5; cdr3_aa: CASSGDRVGQPQHF
v_call: TRBV20-1; j_call: TRBJ1-5; cdr3_aa: CSASPLWDQPQHF
v_call: TRBV11-2; j_call: TRBJ2-1; cdr3_aa: CASSRGQGAYNEQFF
v_call: TRBV12-3/TRBV12-4; j_call: TRBJ1-2; cdr3_aa: CASSWSGGGYTF
v_call: TRBV7-2; j_call: TRBJ1-5; cdr3_aa: CASSLWGQGRNQPQHF
v_call: TRBV28; j_call: TRBJ2-7; cdr3_aa: CASSPIGWSGRAESWRSYEQYF
v_call: TRBV10-3; j_call: TRBJ2-4; cdr3_aa: CAISGADRKNIQYF
v_call: TRBV19; j_call: TRBJ2-1; cdr3_aa: CASSTSGRGEQFF
v_call: TRBV18; j_call: TRBJ2-2; cdr3_aa: CASSSTGNTGELFF
v_call: TRBV30; j_call: TRBJ2-4; cdr3_aa: CAWSVGNAKNIQYF
v_call: TRBV24-1; j_call: TRBJ2-1; cdr3_aa: CATSDDLAQQFF
v_call: TRBV5-1; j_call: TRBJ2-1; cdr3_aa: CASSSGAGGEQFF
v_call: TRBV6-6; j_call: TRBJ2-2; cdr3_aa: CASSIGGGTGELFF
v_call: TRBV12-3/TRBV12-4; j_call: TRBJ1-2; cdr3_aa: CASSLGVGGYTF
v_call: TRBV7-9; j_call: TRBJ2-3; cdr3_aa: CASSKATSGSTDTQYF